Sequencing of this TCR beta chain was carried out in a study of shared clonotypes between healthy human individuals. Study results and caveats: Naive subsets tended to show greater estimated richness than memory subsets.

To note about this clone: What it binds is not known.

CD8 memory was a combination of CD45RO+ cells and CCR7-negative CD45RA+ TemRA cells. V was shortened by 4 bases and J by 2 bases, with 6 bases between the two germline ends. CDR1 and CDR2 from the germline V gene are SQVTM and ANQGSEA. The CDR3 spans 12 residues. Assay used: immunoSEQ multiplex PCR; TCRdb lists only in-frame clones, some missing. The sample has a few hundred thousand clones; 90% to 98% are singletons. The sequenced material came from memory CD8+ T cells sorted from blood. Subset meaning: CD45RO+ cells pooled with CCR7-negative TemRA cells. This chain uses TRBV29-1 with TRBJ1-5, with D tentatively TRBD1 (6 bases). The TCR originated in a man in his thirties or forties in good health. The CDR3 coding sequence is TGCAGCGTTGGGGGGCGCAATCAGCCCCAGCATTTT. This codes for CSVGGRNQPQHF.